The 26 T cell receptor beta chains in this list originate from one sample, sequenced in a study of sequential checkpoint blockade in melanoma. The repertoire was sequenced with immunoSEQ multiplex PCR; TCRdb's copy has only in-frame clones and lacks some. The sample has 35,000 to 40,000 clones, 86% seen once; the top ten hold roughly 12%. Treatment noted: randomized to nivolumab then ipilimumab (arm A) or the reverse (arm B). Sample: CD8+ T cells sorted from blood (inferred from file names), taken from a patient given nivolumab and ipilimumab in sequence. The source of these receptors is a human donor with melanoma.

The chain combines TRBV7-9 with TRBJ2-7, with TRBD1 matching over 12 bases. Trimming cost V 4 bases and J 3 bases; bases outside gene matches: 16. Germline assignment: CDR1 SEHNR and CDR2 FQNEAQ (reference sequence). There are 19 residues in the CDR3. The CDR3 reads CASSSPRDRGQSPSYEQYF. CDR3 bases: TGTGCCAGCAGCTCCCCCCGGGACAGGGGGCAATCCCCGAGCTACGAGCAGTACTTC.

The chain's CDR3 is CASATRDRHNEQFF. The CDR3 DNA is TGTGCCAGCGCTACCCGGGACAGACACAATGAGCAGTTCTTC. This chain uses TRBV6-5 with TRBJ2-1; 7 bases match TRBD1. The junction had 9 bases not matched to a gene; V was cut back by 8 bases and J by 5 bases. The CDR3 contains 14 residues. Germline CDR1 and CDR2: MNHEY and SVGAGI.

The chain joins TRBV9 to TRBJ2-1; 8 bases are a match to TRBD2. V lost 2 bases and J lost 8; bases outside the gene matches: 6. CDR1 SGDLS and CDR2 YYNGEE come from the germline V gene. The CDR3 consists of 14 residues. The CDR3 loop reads CASSVSGKVDEQFF. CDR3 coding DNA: TGTGCCAGCAGCGTTAGCGGGAAGGTCGATGAGCAGTTCTTC.

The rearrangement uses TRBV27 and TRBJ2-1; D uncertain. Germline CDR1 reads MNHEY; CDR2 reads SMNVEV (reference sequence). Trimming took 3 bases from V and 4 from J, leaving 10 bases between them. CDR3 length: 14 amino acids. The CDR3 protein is CASSFGGTYNEQFF. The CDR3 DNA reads TGTGCCAGCAGTTTTGGCGGAACGTACAATGAGCAGTTCTTC.

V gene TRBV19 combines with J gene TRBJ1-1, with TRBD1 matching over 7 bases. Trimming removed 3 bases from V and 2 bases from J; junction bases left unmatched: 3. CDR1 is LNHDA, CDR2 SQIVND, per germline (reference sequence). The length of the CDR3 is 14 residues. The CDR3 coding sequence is TGTGCCAGTAGTATTTGGACAGGTAACACTGAAGCTTTCTTT. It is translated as CASSIWTGNTEAFF.

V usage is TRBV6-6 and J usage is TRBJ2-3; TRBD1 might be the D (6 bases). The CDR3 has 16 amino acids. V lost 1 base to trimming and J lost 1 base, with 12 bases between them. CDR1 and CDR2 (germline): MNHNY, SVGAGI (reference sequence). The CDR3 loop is CASSYFLGGGTDTQYF. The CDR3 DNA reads TGTGCCAGCAGTTACTTCTTAGGGGGTGGCACAGATACGCAGTATTTT.

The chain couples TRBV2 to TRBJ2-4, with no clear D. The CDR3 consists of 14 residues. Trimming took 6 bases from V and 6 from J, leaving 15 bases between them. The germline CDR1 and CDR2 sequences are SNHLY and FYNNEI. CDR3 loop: CASSAGDLSNIQYF. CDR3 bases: TGTGCCAGCAGCGCCGGAGATTTATCAAACATTCAGTACTTC. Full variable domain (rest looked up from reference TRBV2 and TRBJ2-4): EPEVTQTPSHQVTQMGQEVILRCVPISNHLYFYWYRQILGQKVEFLVSFYNNEISEKSEIFDDQFSVERPDGSNFTLKIRSTKLEDSAMYFCASSAGDLSNIQYFGAGTRLSVL.

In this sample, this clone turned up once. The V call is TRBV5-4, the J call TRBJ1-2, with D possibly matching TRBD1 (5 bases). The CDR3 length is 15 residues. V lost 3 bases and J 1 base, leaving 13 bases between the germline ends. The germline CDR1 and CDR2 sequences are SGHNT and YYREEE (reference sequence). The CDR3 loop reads CASSSPLDSNYGYTF. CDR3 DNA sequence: TGTGCCAGCAGCTCCCCCCTTGACAGTAACTATGGCTACACCTTC.

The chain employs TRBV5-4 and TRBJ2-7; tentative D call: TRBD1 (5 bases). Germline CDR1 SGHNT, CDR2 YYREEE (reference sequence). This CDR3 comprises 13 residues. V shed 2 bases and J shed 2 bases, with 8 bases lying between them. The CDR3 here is CASSFSRAYEQYF. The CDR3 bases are TGTGCCAGCAGCTTCTCCAGGGCCTACGAGCAGTACTTC. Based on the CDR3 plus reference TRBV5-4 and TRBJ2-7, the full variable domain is ETGVTQSPTHLIKTRGQQVTLRCSSQSGHNTVSWYQQALGQGPQFIFQYYREEENGRGNFPPRFSGLQFPNYSSELNVNALELDDSALYLCASSFSRAYEQYFGPGTRLTVT.

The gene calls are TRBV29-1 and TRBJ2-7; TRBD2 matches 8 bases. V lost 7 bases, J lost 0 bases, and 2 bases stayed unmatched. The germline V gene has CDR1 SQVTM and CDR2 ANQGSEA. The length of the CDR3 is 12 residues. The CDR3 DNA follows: TGCAGCGGGGGGACTAGCTCCTACGAGCAGTACTTC. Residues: CSGGTSSYEQYF.

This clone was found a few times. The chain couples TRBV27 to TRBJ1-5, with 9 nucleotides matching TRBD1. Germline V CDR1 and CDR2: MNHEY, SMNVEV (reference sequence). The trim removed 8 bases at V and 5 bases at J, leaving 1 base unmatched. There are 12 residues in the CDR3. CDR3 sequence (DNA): TGTGCCAGCCGGACAGGGGATCAGCCCCAGCATTTT. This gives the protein CASRTGDQPQHF.

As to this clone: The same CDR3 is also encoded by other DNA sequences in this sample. CDR3 nucleotides: TGTGCCAGCAGTCCAAGGACAGGGGTGTACTATGGCTACACCTTC. This sequence encodes CASSPRTGVYYGYTF. The chain links TRBV27 to TRBJ1-2, with 9 positions matching TRBD1. V lost 5 bases, J lost 3 bases, and 7 bases stayed unmatched. CDR3 length: 15 residues. Per germline, CDR1 MNHEY and CDR2 SMNVEV (reference sequence).

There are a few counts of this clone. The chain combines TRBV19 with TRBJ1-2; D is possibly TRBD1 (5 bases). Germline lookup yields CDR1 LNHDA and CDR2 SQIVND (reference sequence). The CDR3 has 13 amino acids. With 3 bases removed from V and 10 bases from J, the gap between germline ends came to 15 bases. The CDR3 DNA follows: TGTGCCAGTAGTATTAGTCAGGGAGGGGACTACACCTTC. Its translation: CASSISQGGDYTF.

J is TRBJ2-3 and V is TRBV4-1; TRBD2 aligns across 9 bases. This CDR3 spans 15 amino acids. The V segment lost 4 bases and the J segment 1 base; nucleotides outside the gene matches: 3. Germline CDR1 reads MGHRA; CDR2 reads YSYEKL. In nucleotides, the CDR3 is TGCGCCAGCAGCCTTAGCGGGAGAGGCACAGATACGCAGTATTTT. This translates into CASSLSGRGTDTQYF.

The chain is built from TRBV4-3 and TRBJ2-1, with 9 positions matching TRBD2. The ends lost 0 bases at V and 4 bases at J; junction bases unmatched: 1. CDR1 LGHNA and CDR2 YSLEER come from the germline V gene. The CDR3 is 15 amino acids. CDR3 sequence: CASSQDLAGYNEQFF. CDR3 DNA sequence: TGCGCCAGCAGCCAAGATCTAGCGGGGTACAATGAGCAGTTCTTC.

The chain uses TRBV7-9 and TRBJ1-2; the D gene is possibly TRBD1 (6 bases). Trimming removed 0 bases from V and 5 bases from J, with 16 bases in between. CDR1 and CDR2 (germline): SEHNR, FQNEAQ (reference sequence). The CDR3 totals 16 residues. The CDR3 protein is CASSLARVGDNYGYTF. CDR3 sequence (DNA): TGTGCCAGCAGCTTAGCGCGGGTGGGGGACAATTATGGCTACACCTTC.

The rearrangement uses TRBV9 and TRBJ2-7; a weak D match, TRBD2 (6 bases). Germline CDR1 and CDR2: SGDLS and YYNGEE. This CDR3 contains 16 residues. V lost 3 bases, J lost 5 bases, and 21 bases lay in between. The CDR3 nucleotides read TGTGCCAGCAGCGCCTCGGACTACCTGACGGGGGACGAGCAGTACTTC. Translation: CASSASDYLTGDEQYF.

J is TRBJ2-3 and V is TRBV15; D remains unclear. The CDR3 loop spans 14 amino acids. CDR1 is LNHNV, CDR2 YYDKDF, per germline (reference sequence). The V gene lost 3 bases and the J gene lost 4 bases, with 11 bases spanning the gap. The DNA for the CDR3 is TGTGCCACCAGCAGGGTGGCCGAGGCAGATACGCAGTATTTT. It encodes CATSRVAEADTQYF.

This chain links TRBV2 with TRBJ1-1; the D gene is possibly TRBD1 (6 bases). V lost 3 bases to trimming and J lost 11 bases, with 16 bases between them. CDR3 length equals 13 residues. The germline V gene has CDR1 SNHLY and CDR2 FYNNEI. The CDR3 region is CASSDMGGLWAFF. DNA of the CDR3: TGTGCCAGCAGTGATATGGGGGGGCTTTGGGCTTTCTTT. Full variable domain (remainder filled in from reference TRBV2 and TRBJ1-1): EPEVTQTPSHQVTQMGQEVILRCVPISNHLYFYWYRQILGQKVEFLVSFYNNEISEKSEIFDDQFSVERPDGSNFTLKIRSTKLEDSAMYFCASSDMGGLWAFFGQGTRLTVV.

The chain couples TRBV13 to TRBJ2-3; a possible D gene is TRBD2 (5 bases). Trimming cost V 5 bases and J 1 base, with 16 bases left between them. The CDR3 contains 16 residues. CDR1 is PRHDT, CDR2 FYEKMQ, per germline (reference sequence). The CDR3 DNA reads TGTGCCAGCAGCCTCCCGGGGTCGCGTCGCACAGATACGCAGTATTTT. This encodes CASSLPGSRRTDTQYF.

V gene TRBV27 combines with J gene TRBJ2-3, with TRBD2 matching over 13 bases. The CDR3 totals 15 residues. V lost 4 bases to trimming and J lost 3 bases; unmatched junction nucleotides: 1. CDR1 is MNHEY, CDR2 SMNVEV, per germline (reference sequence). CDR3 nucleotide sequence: TGTGCCAGCAGTTGGACTAGCGGGAGAACAGATACGCAGTATTTT. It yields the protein CASSWTSGRTDTQYF.

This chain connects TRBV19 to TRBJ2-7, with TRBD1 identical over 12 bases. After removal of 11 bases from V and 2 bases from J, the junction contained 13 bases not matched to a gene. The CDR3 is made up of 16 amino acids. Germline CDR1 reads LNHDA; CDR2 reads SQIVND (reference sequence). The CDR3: CAWRDRGPQTTYEQYV. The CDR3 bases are TGTGCCTGGAGGGACAGGGGGCCACAGACGACCTACGAGCAGTACGTC.

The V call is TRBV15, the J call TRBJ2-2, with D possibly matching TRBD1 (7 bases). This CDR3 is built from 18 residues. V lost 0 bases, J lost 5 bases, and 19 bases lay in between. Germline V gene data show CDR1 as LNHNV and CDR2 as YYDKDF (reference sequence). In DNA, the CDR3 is TGTGCCACCAGCAGAGATTATTCCGGCAGGGGGGTAACCGGGGAGCTGTTTTTT. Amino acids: CATSRDYSGRGVTGELFF.

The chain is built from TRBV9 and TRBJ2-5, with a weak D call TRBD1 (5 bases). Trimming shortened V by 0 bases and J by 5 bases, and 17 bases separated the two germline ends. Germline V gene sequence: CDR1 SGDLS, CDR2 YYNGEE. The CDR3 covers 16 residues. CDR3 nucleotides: TGTGCCAGCAGCGTAGGGGTTGCAGGGCTTCATGAGACCCAGTACTTC. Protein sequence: CASSVGVAGLHETQYF. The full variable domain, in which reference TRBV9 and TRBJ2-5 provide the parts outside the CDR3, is DSGVTQTPKHLITATGQRVTLRCSPRSGDLSVYWYQQSLDQGLQFLIQYYNGEERAKGNILERFSAQQFPDLHSELNLSSLELGDSALYFCASSVGVAGLHETQYFGPGTRLLVL.

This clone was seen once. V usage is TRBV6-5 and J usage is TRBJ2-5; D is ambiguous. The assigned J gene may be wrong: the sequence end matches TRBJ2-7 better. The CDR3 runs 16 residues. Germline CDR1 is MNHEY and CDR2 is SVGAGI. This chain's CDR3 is CASSYSGSLSSYEQYF. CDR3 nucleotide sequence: TGTGCCAGCAGTTACTCGGGCAGTCTGAGCTCCTACGAGCAGTACTTC.

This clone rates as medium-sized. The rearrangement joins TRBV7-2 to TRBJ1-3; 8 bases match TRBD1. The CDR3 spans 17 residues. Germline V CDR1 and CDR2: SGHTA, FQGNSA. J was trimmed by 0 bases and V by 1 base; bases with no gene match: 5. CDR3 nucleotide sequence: TGTGCCAGCAGCTTAGGGGGACAGGCATACTCTGGAAACACCATATATTTT. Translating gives CASSLGGQAYSGNTIYF.